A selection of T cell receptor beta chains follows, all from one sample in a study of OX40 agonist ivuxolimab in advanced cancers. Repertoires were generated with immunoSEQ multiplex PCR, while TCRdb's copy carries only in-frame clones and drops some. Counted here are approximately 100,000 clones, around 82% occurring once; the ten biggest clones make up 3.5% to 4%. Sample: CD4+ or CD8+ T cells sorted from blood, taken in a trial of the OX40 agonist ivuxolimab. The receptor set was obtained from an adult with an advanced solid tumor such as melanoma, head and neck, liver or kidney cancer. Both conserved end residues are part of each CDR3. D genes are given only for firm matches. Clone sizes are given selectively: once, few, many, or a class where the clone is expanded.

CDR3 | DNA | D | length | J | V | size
CASSPGTSGRVDTQYF | TGTGCCAGCAGCCCCGGGACTAGCGGGAGAGTCGATACGCAGTATTTT | . | 16 | TRBJ2-3 | TRBV21-1 | .
CASRRQGLRKETQYF | TGTGCCAGCAGGCGACAGGGTTTACGCAAAGAGACCCAGTACTTC | TRBD1 | 15 | TRBJ2-5 | TRBV6-5 | .
CASSTPGTTDEQFF | TGTGCCAGCAGTACCCCCGGGACTACCGATGAGCAGTTCTTC | TRBD2 | 14 | TRBJ2-1 | TRBV28 | .
CASSLVGTPHEQYF | TGTGCCAGCAGCTTGGTTGGGACACCCCACGAGCAGTACTTC | . | 14 | TRBJ2-7 | TRBV5-4 | .
CASSELGGTDTQYF | TGCGCCAGCAGTGAACTAGGGGGTACAGATACGCAGTATTTT | . | 14 | TRBJ2-3 | TRBV10-1 | .
CASSDEGYEQFF | TGTGCCAGCAGTGATGAGGGGTATGAGCAGTTCTTC | . | 12 | TRBJ2-1 | TRBV6-1 | once
CASSWISGANVLTF | TGTGCCAGCAGCTGGATTTCTGGGGCCAACGTCCTGACTTTC | . | 14 | TRBJ2-6 | TRBV11-3 | once
CASSYSTGTPDLLFF | TGTGCCAGCAGTTACTCCACCGGGACCCCCGATTTGCTGTTCTTC | . | 15 | TRBJ2-1 | TRBV6-5 | once
CASSQTLGTSALEQYF | TGCGCCAGCAGCCAAACACTCGGGACTAGTGCTCTCGAGCAGTACTTC | TRBD2 | 16 | TRBJ2-7 | TRBV4-3 | .
CASSQPRRKDTQYF | TGCGCCAGCAGCCAACCCCGAAGGAAAGATACGCAGTATTTT | . | 14 | TRBJ2-3 | TRBV4-1 | .
CASSLADRMNTEAFF | TGCGCCAGCAGCTTGGCGGACAGGATGAACACTGAAGCTTTCTTT | TRBD1 | 15 | TRBJ1-1 | TRBV5-1 | .